This T cell receptor (beta chain) derives from a study of fetal regulatory T cell absence and autoimmunity. Background on the study: Without clinical diabetes, IPEX patients showed exocrine pancreas autoimmunity. Notes on the study in general: TRB gene family usage was broadly similar in cord blood and pancreas. The oligoclonal enrichment was interpreted as supporting antigen-driven pancreatic autoimmunity before birth in IPEX syndrome. Oligoclonal TCR enrichment in pancreas over cord blood reached over 95-fold for some clones.

About this clone: Its antigen is not identified.

Sequencing was performed with immunoSEQ multiplex PCR; in TCRdb, only in-frame clones are kept and a portion is missing. The data contain about 95,000 clones, about three quarters of them seen just once; the ten biggest clones take up roughly 2%. This CDR3 region has 14 residues. Germline CDR1 is SGHVS and CDR2 is FNYEAQ. V was cut by 4 bases and J by 2 bases, with 12 bases left in between. Sequenced: pancreas tissue. The V and J genes are TRBV7-6 and TRBJ2-7; maybe TRBD1 (6 bases). This TCR was recovered from a male donor with IPEX syndrome. CDR3 nucleotides: TGTGCCAGCAGCTCGAGACAGGATCCCTACGAGCAGTACTTC. Its protein is CASSSRQDPYEQYF.